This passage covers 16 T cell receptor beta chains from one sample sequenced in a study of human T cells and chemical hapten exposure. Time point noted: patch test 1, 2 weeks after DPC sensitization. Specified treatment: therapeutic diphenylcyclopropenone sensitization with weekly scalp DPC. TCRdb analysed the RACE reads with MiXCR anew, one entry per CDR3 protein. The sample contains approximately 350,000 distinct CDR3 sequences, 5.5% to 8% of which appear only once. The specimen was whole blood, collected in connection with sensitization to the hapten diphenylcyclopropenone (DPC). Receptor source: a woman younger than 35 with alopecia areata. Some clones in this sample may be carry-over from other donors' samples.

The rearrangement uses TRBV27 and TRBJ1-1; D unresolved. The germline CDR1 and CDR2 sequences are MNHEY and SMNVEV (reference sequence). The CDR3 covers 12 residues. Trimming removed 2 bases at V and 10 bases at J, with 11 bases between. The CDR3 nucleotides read TGTGCCAGCAGTTTAAAATTAGGCCCAGCTTTCTTT. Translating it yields CASSLKLGPAFF.

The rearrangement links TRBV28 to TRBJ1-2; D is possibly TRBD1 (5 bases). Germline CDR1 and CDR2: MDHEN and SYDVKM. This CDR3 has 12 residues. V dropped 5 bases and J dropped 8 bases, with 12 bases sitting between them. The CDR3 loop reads CASSPLGEGYTF. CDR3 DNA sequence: TGTGCCAGCAGTCCACTAGGGGAAGGCTACACCTTC.

The CDR3: CASSDSGTSGGKHEQYF. The CDR3 DNA follows: TGTGCCAGCAGTGATTCCGGGACTAGCGGGGGTAAGCACGAGCAGTACTTC. The V call is TRBV25-1, the J call TRBJ2-7, with 14 bases lining up with TRBD2. The CDR3 spans 17 residues. Germline CDR1 reads MGHDK; CDR2 reads SYGVNS. The J segment lost 5 bases and the V segment lost 3 bases, leaving 9 bases of the junction unmatched.

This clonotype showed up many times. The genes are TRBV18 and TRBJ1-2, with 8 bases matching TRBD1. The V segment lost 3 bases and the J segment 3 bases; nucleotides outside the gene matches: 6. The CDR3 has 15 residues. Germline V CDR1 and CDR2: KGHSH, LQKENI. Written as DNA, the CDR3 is TGTGCCAGCTCACCGACAGGGGCGTCTTACTATGGCTACACCTTC. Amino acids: CASSPTGASYYGYTF.

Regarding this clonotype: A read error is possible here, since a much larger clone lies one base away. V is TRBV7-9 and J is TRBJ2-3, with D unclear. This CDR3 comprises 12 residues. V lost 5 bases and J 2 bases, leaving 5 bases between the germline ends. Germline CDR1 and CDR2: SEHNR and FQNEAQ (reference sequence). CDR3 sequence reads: CASSPATDTQYF. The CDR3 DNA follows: TGTGCCAGCAGCCCAGCCACAGATACGCAGTATTTT. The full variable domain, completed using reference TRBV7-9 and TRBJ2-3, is DTGVSQNPRHKITKRGQNVTFRCDPISEHNRLYWYRQTLGQGPEFLTYFQNEAQLEKSRLLSDRFSAERPKGSFSTLEIQRTEQGDSAMYLCASSPATDTQYFGPGTRLTVL.

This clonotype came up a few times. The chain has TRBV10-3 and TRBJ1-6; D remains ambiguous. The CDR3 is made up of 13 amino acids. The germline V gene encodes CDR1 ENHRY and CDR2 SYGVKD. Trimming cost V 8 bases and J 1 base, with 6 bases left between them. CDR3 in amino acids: CAIGQSYNSPLHF. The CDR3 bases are TGTGCCATCGGGCAATCCTATAATTCACCCCTCCACTTT.

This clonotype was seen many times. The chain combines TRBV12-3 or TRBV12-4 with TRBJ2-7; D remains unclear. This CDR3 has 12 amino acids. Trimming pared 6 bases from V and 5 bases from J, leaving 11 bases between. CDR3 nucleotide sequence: TGTGCCAGCAGCTCAACAAGAGACGAGCAGTACTTC. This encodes CASSSTRDEQYF.

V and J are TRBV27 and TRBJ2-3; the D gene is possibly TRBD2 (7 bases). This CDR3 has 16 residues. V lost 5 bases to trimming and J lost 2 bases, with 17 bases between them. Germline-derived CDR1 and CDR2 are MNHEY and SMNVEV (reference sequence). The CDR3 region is CASSPFSRGLTDTQYF. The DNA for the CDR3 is TGTGCCAGCAGTCCCTTCTCGCGGGGGCTCACAGATACGCAGTATTTT.

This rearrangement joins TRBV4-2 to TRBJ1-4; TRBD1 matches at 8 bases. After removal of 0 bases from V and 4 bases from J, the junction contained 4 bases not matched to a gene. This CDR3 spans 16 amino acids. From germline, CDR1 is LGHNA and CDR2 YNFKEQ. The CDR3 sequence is CASSQDPRGHNEKLFF. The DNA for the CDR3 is TGTGCCAGCAGCCAAGACCCCAGGGGGCATAATGAAAAACTGTTTTTT.

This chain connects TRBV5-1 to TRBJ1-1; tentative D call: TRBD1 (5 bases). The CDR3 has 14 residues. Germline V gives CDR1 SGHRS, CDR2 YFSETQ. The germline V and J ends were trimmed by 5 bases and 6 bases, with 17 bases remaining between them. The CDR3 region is CASRSVGGRAEAFF. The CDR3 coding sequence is TGCGCCAGCAGATCCGTGGGGGGAAGAGCTGAAGCTTTCTTT.

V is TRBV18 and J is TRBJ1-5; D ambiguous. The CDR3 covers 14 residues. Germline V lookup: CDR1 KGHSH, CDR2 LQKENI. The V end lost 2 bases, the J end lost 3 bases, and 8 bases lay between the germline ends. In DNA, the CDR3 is TGTGCCAGCTCACCAGGCAGAGACAATCAGCCCCAGCATTTT. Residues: CASSPGRDNQPQHF.

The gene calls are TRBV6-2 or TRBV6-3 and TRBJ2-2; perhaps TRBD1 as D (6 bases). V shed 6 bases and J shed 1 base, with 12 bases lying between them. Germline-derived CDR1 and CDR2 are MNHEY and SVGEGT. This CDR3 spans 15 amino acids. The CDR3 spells CASRSMDRNTGELFF. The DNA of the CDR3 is TGTGCCAGCAGAAGTATGGACAGGAACACCGGGGAGCTGTTTTTT.

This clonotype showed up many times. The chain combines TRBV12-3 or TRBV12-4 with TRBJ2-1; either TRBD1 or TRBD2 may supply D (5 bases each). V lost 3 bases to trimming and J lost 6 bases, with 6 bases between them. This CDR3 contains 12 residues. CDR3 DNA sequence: TGTGCCAGCAGTTTTGGGGGCAATGAGCAGTTCTTC. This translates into CASSFGGNEQFF.

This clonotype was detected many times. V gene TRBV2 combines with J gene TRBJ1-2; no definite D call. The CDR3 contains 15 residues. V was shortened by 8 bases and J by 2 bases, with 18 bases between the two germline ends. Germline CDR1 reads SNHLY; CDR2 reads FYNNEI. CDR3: CASRGIDSGNYGYTF. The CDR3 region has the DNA TGTGCCAGCCGGGGAATCGATAGTGGGAACTATGGCTACACCTTC.

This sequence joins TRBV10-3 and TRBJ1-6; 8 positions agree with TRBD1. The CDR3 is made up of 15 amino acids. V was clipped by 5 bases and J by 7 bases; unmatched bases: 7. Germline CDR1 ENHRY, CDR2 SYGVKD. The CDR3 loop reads CAISNSDRENSPLHF. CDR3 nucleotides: TGTGCCATCAGTAACTCGGACAGGGAGAATTCACCCCTCCACTTT.

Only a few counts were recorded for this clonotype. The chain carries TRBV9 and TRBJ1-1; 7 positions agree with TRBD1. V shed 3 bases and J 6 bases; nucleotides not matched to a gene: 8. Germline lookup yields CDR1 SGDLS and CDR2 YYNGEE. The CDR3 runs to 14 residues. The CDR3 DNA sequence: TGTGCCAGCAGCGGAAGACAGGGATTTCCTGAAGCTTTCTTT. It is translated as CASSGRQGFPEAFF. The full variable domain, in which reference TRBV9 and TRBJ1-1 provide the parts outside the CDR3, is DSGVTQTPKHLITATGQRVTLRCSPRSGDLSVYWYQQSLDQGLQFLIQYYNGEERAKGNILERFSAQQFPDLHSELNLSSLELGDSALYFCASSGRQGFPEAFFGQGTRLTVV.